The clone carrying this T cell receptor (beta chain) has a single count. No antigen is known for it. The source of the sample is a study of cytotoxic CD8 clonotypes in ibrutinib-treated CLL. Study overall: 24 partial and 2 complete responses; at median approximately 68 months, approximately 14 remitted, some twelve progressed. Samples showed on average approximately 260,000 productive templates and about 94,000 productive rearrangements.

The repertoire was sequenced with immunoSEQ multiplex PCR; TCRdb's copy has only in-frame clones and lacks some. The sample gives around 92,000 clones, approximately 71% of which show up once; 20% to 25% is in the top ten. Study outcomes and limitations: Treatment saw public clonotypes, which were uncommon, either contract or stay stable.

The clonotype was recovered from a human donor with chronic lymphocytic leukemia. The sample here was PBMCs, taken after 24 months of ibrutinib treatment.

The CDR3 DNA follows: TGTGCCAGCAGCTTAAGCAGGGGGCGACCCGAAGCTTTCTTT. This sequence encodes CASSLSRGRPEAFF. The chain is built from TRBV7-2 and TRBJ1-1; 8 bases are shared with TRBD1. Germline lookup yields CDR1 SGHTA and CDR2 FQGNSA. The CDR3 totals 14 residues. The V gene end was trimmed by 2 bases and the J gene end by 8 bases; junction bases not matched to a gene: 7. Full variable domain (remainder filled in from reference TRBV7-2 and TRBJ1-1): GAGVSQSPSNKVTEKGKDVELRCDPISGHTALYWYRQSLGQGLEFLIYFQGNSAPDKSGLPSDRFSAERTGGSVSTLTIQRTQQEDSAVYLCASSLSRGRPEAFFGQGTRLTVV.